What follows are 24 T cell receptor beta chains derived from one specimen sequenced in a study of cytomegalovirus exposure and HLA in healthy donors. Vbeta (60) and Jbeta (13) primers were used in the PCR. Repertoires were generated with immunoSEQ multiplex PCR, while TCRdb's copy carries only in-frame clones and drops some. This sample yields approximately 140,000 clones, of which 66% are seen a single time; 5.5% to 7.5% belongs to the top ten. The sample comprised PBMCs. These receptors all come from a woman aged 60-70 years in good health and CMV-seronegative.

The chain links TRBV4-2 to TRBJ2-7; 7 bases are a match to TRBD2. This CDR3 region has 15 residues. CDR1 and CDR2 from the germline V gene are LGHNA and YNFKEQ. After removal of 2 bases from V and 5 bases from J, the junction contained 9 bases not matched to a gene. The CDR3 loop reads CASSQKTPGTNEQYF. Here the CDR3 DNA reads TGTGCCAGCAGCCAAAAAACGCCCGGGACTAACGAGCAGTACTTC.

DNA for the CDR3: TGTGCCAGGATAGCCCGAAGGCACTTCGATGAAAAACTGTTTTTT. It encodes CARIARRHFDEKLFF. The rearrangement joins TRBV6-4 to TRBJ1-4; no definite D call. Per germline, CDR1 MRHNA and CDR2 SNTAGT. The CDR3 has 15 amino acids. V was trimmed by 9 bases and J by 6 bases, leaving 20 bases between them.

The chain is built from TRBV7-6 and TRBJ2-1; TRBD1 agrees at 10 bases. Germline lookup yields CDR1 SGHVS and CDR2 FNYEAQ. CDR3 length: 14 residues. J was trimmed by 6 bases and V by 5 bases; bases with no gene match: 4. The CDR3 here is CASSPRTGGNEQFF. Here the CDR3 DNA reads TGTGCCAGCAGCCCCAGGACAGGGGGCAATGAGCAGTTCTTC.

The genes are TRBV19 and TRBJ2-1; 8 bases line up with TRBD2. CDR3 size: 17 residues. Germline V lookup: CDR1 LNHDA, CDR2 SQIVND (reference sequence). J lost 10 bases, V lost 3 bases, and 17 bases had no gene match. In DNA form, the CDR3 reads TGTGCCAGTAGTATCAGGACTAGCAGGAGGGCGTTGGGGGAGCAGTTCTTC. Protein sequence: CASSIRTSRRALGEQFF.

V usage is TRBV25-1 and J usage is TRBJ1-4; 9 bases line up with TRBD1. The V gene end was trimmed by 8 bases and the J gene end by 5 bases; junction bases not matched to a gene: 9. This CDR3 has 15 residues. Looked up from germline, CDR1 is MGHDK and CDR2 is SYGVNS. CDR3 coding DNA: TGTGCCAGCCGCATCGGAGGACAGGGGAATGAAAAACTGTTTTTT. Translation gives CASRIGGQGNEKLFF.

The chain is built from TRBV29-1 and TRBJ1-4; D uncertain. The CDR3 has 13 residues. The germline V gene encodes CDR1 SQVTM and CDR2 ANQGSEA. Trimming stripped 8 bases from V and 0 bases from J, with 10 bases between. The CDR3 region is CSSRTATNEKLFF. Written as DNA, the CDR3 is TGCAGCTCCCGGACTGCAACTAATGAAAAACTGTTTTTT. Combining the CDR3 with reference TRBV29-1 and TRBJ1-4 gives the whole variable domain SAVISQKPSRDICQRGTSLTIQCQVDSQVTMMFWYRQQPGQSLTLIATANQGSEATYESGFVIDKFPISRPNLTFSTLTVSNMSPEDSSIYLCSSRTATNEKLFFGSGTQLSVL.

Ten or more counts support this clone. This chain joins TRBV4-1 and TRBJ1-2; 7 bases align to TRBD1. Unmatched junction bases numbered 10, after V lost 4 bases and J lost 8 bases. Per the germline V gene, CDR1 is MGHRA and CDR2 is YSYEKL. The CDR3 length is 14 residues. This CDR3 reads CASSPLEGAQGYTF. For the CDR3, the DNA is TGCGCCAGCAGCCCACTGGAGGGGGCGCAGGGCTACACCTTC.

This clone appeared once. V is TRBV21-1 and J is TRBJ1-5. TRBV21-1 is termed a pseudogene. The CDR3 is made up of 19 amino acids. The CDR3 loop reads CASSKEGSGSQSSNQPQHF. The CDR3 coding sequence is TGTGCCAGCAGCAAAGAGGGGTCCGGGAGTCAGAGTAGCAATCAGCCCCAGCATTTT.

The chain recombines TRBV6-1 with TRBJ2-2; D is unclear. CDR3 size: 14 residues. V was shortened by 7 bases and J by 3 bases, with 12 bases between the two germline ends. Per germline, CDR1 MNHNS and CDR2 SASEGT. The CDR3 DNA sequence: TGTGCCAGCAAACGTCAGCGAGACACCGGGGAGCTGTTTTTT. This sequence encodes CASKRQRDTGELFF.

This clone was seen just once. The V and J genes are TRBV5-6 and TRBJ1-1, with TRBD1 matching 7 bases. The germline gives CDR1 SGHDT, CDR2 YYEEEE. This CDR3 has 14 amino acids. V lost 0 bases, J lost 7 bases, and 6 bases stayed unmatched. The DNA for the CDR3 is TGTGCCAGCAGCTTGGAGGGGGCAGGGGGTGAAGCTTTCTTT. Its translation: CASSLEGAGGEAFF.

The V and J genes are TRBV5-4 and TRBJ2-3; 7 nucleotides align to TRBD1. The J segment lost 2 bases and the V segment lost 4 bases, leaving 7 bases of the junction unmatched. Germline CDR1 reads SGHNT; CDR2 reads YYREEE (reference sequence). The CDR3 is made up of 15 amino acids. CDR3 region: CASSVRQGLTDTQYF. CDR3 coding DNA: TGTGCCAGCAGCGTCCGACAGGGCCTCACAGATACGCAGTATTTT.

The CDR3 DNA sequence: TGTGCCGGGGGGACAGCTAACATTCAGTACTTC. Translating it yields CAGGTANIQYF. The chain carries TRBV28 and TRBJ2-4; tentative D call: TRBD1 (7 bases). V lost 11 bases to trimming and J lost 7 bases, with 12 bases between them. The CDR3 runs to 11 residues. Germline loops: CDR1 MDHEN, CDR2 SYDVKM.

The chain employs TRBV7-2 and TRBJ2-7; TRBD2 matches at 14 bases. In germline, CDR1 is SGHTA, CDR2 FQGNSA. This CDR3 is 18 amino acids long. V trimming: 5 bases; J trimming: 3 bases; junction bases outside the gene matches: 12. The DNA for the CDR3 is TGTGCCAGCAGCCCCCGGACTAGCGGGAGGAGGCTTCGCTACGAGCAGTACTTC. As protein: CASSPRTSGRRLRYEQYF.

In its sample, this clone was seen a few times. A junction end diverges from the germline sequence, so it may reflect a read error. The chain has TRBV7-7 and TRBJ2-3, with 8 nucleotides matching TRBD2. This CDR3 is built from 15 residues. CDR1 and CDR2 from the germline V gene are SSHAT and FNYEAQ (reference sequence). CDR3 coding DNA: TGTGCTAGCAGCTTAGCTGGGACTAGATCAGATACGCAGTATTTT. Protein: CASSLAGTRSDTQYF.

In DNA, the CDR3 is TGCAGCGTTGAGGGTTGGCTAGCGGGGGGGACCTACGAGCAGTACTTC. Translation: CSVEGWLAGGTYEQYF. The rearrangement joins TRBV29-1 to TRBJ2-5; 12 nucleotides agree with TRBD2. The DNA end lines up better with TRBJ2-7; the J call may be wrong. The CDR3 covers 16 residues. CDR1 is SQVTM, CDR2 ANQGSEA, per germline.

The rearrangement links TRBV29-1 to TRBJ2-5; D not certain. Germline CDR1 SQVTM, CDR2 ANQGSEA. The CDR3 is 13 residues long. V was clipped by 1 base and J by 5 bases, with 11 bases between them. The CDR3 reads CSVEVQAVETQYF. CDR3 nucleotide sequence: TGCAGCGTTGAAGTCCAGGCCGTTGAGACCCAGTACTTC.

This clone was observed a handful of times. This chain connects TRBV5-1 to TRBJ2-2; 10 nucleotides match TRBD2. J lost 1 base, V lost 4 bases, and 4 bases had no gene match. The CDR3 is 16 amino acids. Germline values: CDR1 SGHRS, CDR2 YFSETQ. The CDR3 region is CASSPIAGGNTGELFF. For the CDR3, the DNA is TGCGCCAGCAGCCCGATAGCGGGAGGGAACACCGGGGAGCTGTTTTTT.

The chain couples TRBV28 to TRBJ1-3; D perhaps matches TRBD1 (6 bases). The V gene's germline CDR1 is MDHEN and CDR2 SYDVKM. The CDR3 extends over 16 amino acids. The ends were cut back, 2 bases at V and 2 bases at J, with 13 bases in the middle. This CDR3 reads CASSLGGRGAGNTIYF. The CDR3 region has the DNA TGTGCCAGCAGTTTAGGTGGCAGGGGCGCTGGAAACACCATATATTTT.

V gene TRBV7-2 combines with J gene TRBJ2-7; TRBD1 might be the D (6 bases). Germline V gene sequence: CDR1 SGHTA, CDR2 FQGNSA. Between the trimmed V and J ends, which lost 2 bases and 2 bases, there was a span of 13 bases. This CDR3 contains 15 residues. CDR3 bases: TGTGCCAGCAGCTTATCCCAGGGGAACCCCTACGAGCAGTACTTC. Encoded protein: CASSLSQGNPYEQYF.

CDR3 amino acids: CASSARGPTEAFF. CDR3 nucleotide sequence: TGTGCCAGCAGTGCCAGGGGGCCCACTGAAGCTTTCTTT. J is TRBJ1-1 and V is TRBV25-1, with TRBD1 matching 8 bases. The trim removed 4 bases at V and 4 bases at J, leaving 2 bases unmatched. The CDR3 loop spans 13 amino acids. Per germline, CDR1 MGHDK and CDR2 SYGVNS.

V usage is TRBV6-6 and J usage is TRBJ2-7; 12 bases are shared with TRBD2. The V segment lost 6 bases and the J segment 2 bases; nucleotides outside the gene matches: 8. This CDR3 contains 16 residues. CDR1 MNHNY and CDR2 SVGAGI come from the germline V gene (reference sequence). The CDR3 coding sequence is TGTGCCAGCAGCCCCGGGACTAGCGGGCGGCCCTACGAGCAGTACTTC. Amino acid sequence: CASSPGTSGRPYEQYF.

The chain employs TRBV19 and TRBJ2-2; possibly TRBD1 for D (6 bases). V shed 6 bases and J shed 2 bases, with 16 bases lying between them. Germline values: CDR1 LNHDA, CDR2 SQIVND (reference sequence). The CDR3 runs to 16 residues. The CDR3: CASSTPRTANTGELFF. The CDR3 DNA is TGTGCCAGTAGCACCCCTCGGACAGCAAACACCGGGGAGCTGTTTTTT.

This clone was counted between two and nine times. The chain uses TRBV28 and TRBJ2-5; 16 bases align to TRBD2. The CDR3 is made up of 15 amino acids. With V trimmed by 4 bases and J by 6 bases, 2 bases remained unmatched. The V gene's germline CDR1 is MDHEN and CDR2 SYDVKM. CDR3 DNA: TGTGCCAGCAGTTCGGGACTAGCGGGAGGGCAGACCCAGTACTTC. This codes for CASSSGLAGGQTQYF.

This clone occurred a few times. The CDR3 loop reads CASSLDRNYGYTF. CDR3 DNA: TGCGCCAGCAGCTTGGACAGAAACTATGGCTACACCTTC. The chain recombines TRBV5-1 with TRBJ1-2; no definite D call. Germline-derived CDR1 and CDR2 are SGHRS and YFSETQ. This CDR3 region has 13 residues. V was trimmed by 0 bases and J by 2 bases, leaving 5 bases between them.